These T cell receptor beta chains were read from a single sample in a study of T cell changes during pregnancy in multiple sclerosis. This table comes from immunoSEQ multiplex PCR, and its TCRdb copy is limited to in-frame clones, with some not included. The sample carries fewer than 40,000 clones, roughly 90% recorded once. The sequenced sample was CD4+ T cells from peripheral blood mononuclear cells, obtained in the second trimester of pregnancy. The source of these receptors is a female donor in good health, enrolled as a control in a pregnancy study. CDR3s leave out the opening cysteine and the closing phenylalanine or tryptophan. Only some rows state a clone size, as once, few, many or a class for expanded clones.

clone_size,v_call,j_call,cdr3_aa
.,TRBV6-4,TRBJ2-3,ASSPLAGGRDTQY
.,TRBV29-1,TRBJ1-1,SARTGAGTEAF
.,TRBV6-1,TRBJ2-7,ASRWATLESYEQY
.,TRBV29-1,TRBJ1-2,SAWDRGKSNYGYT
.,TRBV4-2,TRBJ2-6,ASSQDTGQGSGANVLT
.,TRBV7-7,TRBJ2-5,ASSLGGSLKGTQY
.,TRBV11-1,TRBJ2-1,ASSPITLGNNEQF
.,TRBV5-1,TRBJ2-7,ASSLALGNEQY
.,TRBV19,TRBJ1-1,ASSPGWQMNTEAF
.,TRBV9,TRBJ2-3,ASSVTGTLRTDTQY
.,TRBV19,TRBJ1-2,ASQGLTYGYT
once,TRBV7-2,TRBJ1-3,ASSLVSSGLAGNTIY
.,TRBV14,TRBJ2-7,ASSQLAGGSYEQY
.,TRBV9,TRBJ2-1,ASSSRRGGQGSNEQF
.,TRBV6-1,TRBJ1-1,ASPLAGNTEAF
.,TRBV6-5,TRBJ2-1,ASSSLAGAQNEQF
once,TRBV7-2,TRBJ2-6,ASSPRLLQSSGANVLT
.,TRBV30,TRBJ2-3,AWSGGTDTQY
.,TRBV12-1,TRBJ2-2,ASSFVGASTGELF
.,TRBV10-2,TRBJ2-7,ASSRDRSYEQY
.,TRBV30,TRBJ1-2,AWSEQGAEGYT